The 13 T cell receptor beta chains in this list originate from one sample, sequenced in a study of T cell responses to AZD1222 COVID-19 vaccine. The repertoire was sequenced with immunoSEQ multiplex PCR; TCRdb's copy has only in-frame clones and lacks some. The sample lists 150,000 to 190,000 clones, 88% occurring once. The material was peripheral blood, obtained after recovery from COVID-19. All receptors derive from an adult who had recovered from COVID-19.

This sequence joins TRBV2 and TRBJ2-3, with TRBD2 matching 8 bases. CDR1 is SNHLY and CDR2 is FYNNEI in the germline V gene. The V segment lost 2 bases and the J segment 2 bases; nucleotides outside the gene matches: 15. This CDR3 is 19 amino acids long. CDR3 amino acids: CASSEPRSGGGWVTDTQYF. The CDR3 nucleotides are TGTGCCAGCAGTGAACCCCGTTCTGGCGGGGGGTGGGTCACAGATACGCAGTATTTT.

The rearrangement uses TRBV18 and TRBJ2-7, with 9 bases aligning to TRBD1. The CDR3 runs 13 residues. J gave up 7 bases and V 3 bases, and 4 bases lay outside the gene matches. CDR1 is KGHSH, CDR2 LQKENI, per germline. The chain's CDR3 is CASSPGTGQEQYF. Here the CDR3 DNA reads TGTGCCAGCTCACCTGGGACAGGGCAAGAGCAGTACTTC.

The chain carries TRBV6-5 and TRBJ1-1; a weak D match, TRBD1 (5 bases). The CDR3 loop spans 15 amino acids. V gave up 2 bases and J gave up 4 bases, with 14 bases separating them. From germline, CDR1 is MNHEY and CDR2 SVGAGI. The CDR3 spells CASSYLSGLGTEAFF. CDR3 DNA sequence: TGTGCCAGCAGTTACCTGTCAGGGTTGGGCACTGAAGCTTTCTTT.

V gene TRBV6-5 combines with J gene TRBJ2-7; TRBD1 matches at 7 bases. CDR1 MNHEY and CDR2 SVGAGI come from the germline V gene. This CDR3 has 13 residues. V dropped 6 bases and J dropped 6; count of bases not matched to a gene: 8. CDR3 bases: TGTGCCAGCAGGAGTTCAGGGGGTAGCGAGCAGTACTTC. Translating gives CASRSSGGSEQYF.

The chain employs TRBV19 and TRBJ1-3, with D tentatively TRBD1 (5 bases). V was shortened by 0 bases and J by 0 bases, with 12 bases between the two germline ends. The CDR3 runs to 17 residues. Germline CDR1 is LNHDA and CDR2 is SQIVND (reference sequence). The CDR3 sequence is CASSIEVGRSSGNTIYF. DNA of the CDR3: TGTGCCAGTAGTATAGAGGTGGGACGGAGCTCTGGAAACACCATATATTTT.

The chain carries TRBV4-1 and TRBJ2-6; no reliable D call. The CDR3 covers 18 residues. Trimming left V 3 bases short and J 1 base short, with 16 bases between. Germline V gene data show CDR1 as MGHRA and CDR2 as YSYEKL. This CDR3 is CASSHIFRPGSGANVLTF. DNA for the CDR3: TGCGCCAGCAGCCATATCTTCCGGCCCGGTTCTGGGGCCAACGTCCTGACTTTC.

The V call is TRBV7-9, the J call TRBJ1-2; D is perhaps TRBD1 (5 bases). The germline CDR1 and CDR2 sequences are SEHNR and FQNEAQ (reference sequence). The germline V and J ends were trimmed by 6 bases and 6 bases, with 17 bases remaining between them. There are 14 residues in the CDR3. The CDR3 DNA reads as TGTGCCAGCAGTCGTGGGGGAAGGAGGGATGGCTACACCTTC. Translated, it gives CASSRGGRRDGYTF.

The rearrangement uses TRBV5-4 and TRBJ1-6, with 7 bases fitting TRBD1. The V segment lost 3 bases and the J segment 8 bases; nucleotides outside the gene matches: 8. Germline loops: CDR1 SGHNT, CDR2 YYREEE (reference sequence). The CDR3 extends over 15 amino acids. Written as DNA, the CDR3 is TGTGCCAGCAGCTGGAGACAGGGAGGGGATTCACCCCTCCACTTT. Its protein product is CASSWRQGGDSPLHF.

The genes are TRBV10-3 and TRBJ1-1; 11 bases map to TRBD1. This CDR3 spans 14 amino acids. The trim removed 10 bases at V and 2 bases at J, leaving 6 bases unmatched. Germline V gives CDR1 ENHRY, CDR2 SYGVKD. CDR3 residues: CARGTGGRNTEAFF. CDR3 DNA: TGTGCCAGAGGGACAGGGGGACGAAACACTGAAGCTTTCTTT.

The chain employs TRBV19 and TRBJ1-1; no clear D gene. Trimming left V 11 bases short and J 4 bases short, with 17 bases between. The CDR3 runs to 13 residues. The germline V gene has CDR1 LNHDA and CDR2 SQIVND (reference sequence). CDR3 in amino acids: CAAGPTLFTEAFF. CDR3 coding DNA: TGTGCCGCCGGGCCAACTCTTTTCACTGAAGCTTTCTTT.

V is TRBV14 and J is TRBJ1-1; no reliable D call. Per germline, CDR1 SGHDN and CDR2 FVKESK. This CDR3 is 12 amino acids long. V lost 5 bases and J lost 3, with 7 bases in between. In DNA, the CDR3 is TGTGCCAGCAGCAAGTGGGACACTGAAGCTTTCTTT. Residues: CASSKWDTEAFF.

The chain combines TRBV7-9 with TRBJ1-5, with D maybe TRBD1 (5 bases). The germline V gene has CDR1 SEHNR and CDR2 FQNEAQ (reference sequence). The CDR3 is made up of 13 amino acids. The ends were cut back, 4 bases at V and 10 bases at J, with 14 bases in the middle. This CDR3 reads CASSSETGLPQHF. CDR3 nucleotides: TGTGCCAGCAGCTCCGAAACAGGTTTACCCCAGCATTTT.

The rearrangement uses TRBV19 and TRBJ2-1; no reliable D call. The CDR3 runs 14 residues. Trimming pared 3 bases from V and 7 bases from J, leaving 13 bases between. Germline V gene data show CDR1 as LNHDA and CDR2 as SQIVND (reference sequence). DNA for the CDR3: TGTGCCAGTAGTATTGGGAAGTTCGTAAATGAGCAGTTCTTC. Protein: CASSIGKFVNEQFF.